The present T cell receptor (beta chain) was sequenced within a study of CD8+ T cells in alopecia areata (dated 2018 in TCRdb). For context, the study as a whole: Treated patients were enrolled in an open-label pilot trial of oral tofacitinib, 5 to 10 mg twice daily, for moderate-to-severe alopecia areata. The SALT score, which quantifies the percentage of affected scalp surface area, was used to measure disease severity in treated patients. Tofacitinib was administered for 6 to 18 months, and 6 months of follow-up off drug were then conducted to assess delayed response and recurrence. The RNA source kit depended on sample type: the PAXgene miRNA kit for fixed scalp, the miRNeasy kit for PBMCs, and the RNeasy kit for mouse skin. In humans, TCRbeta sequencing was performed on scalp tissue and on sorted CD4+ and CD8+ peripheral blood T cells from healthy controls and from patients with patchy or totalis/universalis alopecia areata. The study used high-throughput TCRbeta sequencing to examine T cell clonal expansion in alopecia areata, in both the C3H/HeJ mouse model and human patients. Patients on tofacitinib were biopsied at baseline and after 4 and 24 weeks of treatment, and several of the patients also had a later scalp biopsy. Amplification of TCRbeta CDR3 regions was done by immunoSEQ multiplex PCR using 35 Vbeta forward primers and 13 Jbeta reverse primers. Clonality in the scalp was compared among normal scalp (n=4), patchy alopecia areata scalp (n=8), and alopecia totalis/universalis scalp (n=8).

Overall study results and their limits: Scalp TCR repertoire analysis is complicated because resident alphabeta T cells in normal human skin are also sequenced, whereas mouse skin is dominated by gammadelta T cells. Tofacitinib significantly decreased scalp clonality and the number of expanded CD8+ clones among the top 100 scalp clones. Because the treated cohort was small and included a single nonresponder, larger studies are needed to assess links between baseline CD8+ expansion and response. TCR sequences shared between patients were less clear than in mice, possibly partly because of HLA diversity in the patient population. During tofacitinib treatment, many expanded lesional clones stuck around in both scalp and blood, and this persistence may partly explain why relapse happens after treatment is stopped. Compared with normal scalp, lesional scalp, particularly in alopecia totalis/universalis, had higher clonality and more expanded CD8+ clones, which suggests antigenic drive.

Libraries were constructed by the immunoSEQ multiplex PCR assay. RNA was extracted from all samples and reverse transcribed into cDNA, which served as template for TCR sequencing. First-strand cDNA was synthesized using SuperScript III with a 2:1 mix of oligo-dT and random hexamers. A synthetic immune receptor repertoire was used to assess amplification bias, and residual bias was removed computationally. The paper's processing steps were these. Raw reads were preprocessed for error removal, and CDR3 was defined according to IMGT conventions as running from the conserved cysteine to phenylalanine. Clonality was computed by normalizing Shannon entropy by log2 of the number of productive unique TCRs and subtracting the result from 1. Whether scalp clones were CD4 or CD8 was inferred by matching scalp TCRbeta sequences against CD4 and CD8 repertoires sorted from blood. TCRdb carries this immuneACCESS record with in-frame sequences only. Its versions omit some clonotypes, under half of them owing to an unresolved V gene in the studies checked, with the rest unexplained. The DNA was the basis for D and trimming; V, J and clone size are from that table. Within this sample are about 280,000 clones, with 58% of them counted one time only. Together, the top ten hold approximately 2% of the sample.

Interpreted using the paper, the time point label stands for: 20 to 30 weeks on oral tofacitinib. Per the publication, the treatment or condition label means: oral pan-JAK inhibitor, 5-10 mg twice daily. Lesional scalp punch biopsies and peripheral blood were obtained from alopecia areata patients. PBMCs were isolated by density centrifugation and stained for CD3, CD4 and CD8, after which CD4+ and CD8+ T cells were sorted on a FACSAria. The V end loses 2 bases and the J end loses 7 bases, and a stretch of 18 bases separates them. The CDR1 and CDR2 encoded by the germline V gene are SGHRS and YFSETQ. The CDR3, from cysteine to phenylalanine, totals 15 residues. Only the CDR3 DNA is retained, 45 bases long and in frame from the first base. A remark on this clone: Its antigen has not been determined. No much larger clone is present one base from it, and per-base qualities are unavailable.

This specimen was CD4+ T cells sorted from blood, taken at week 24, from a patient treated with tofacitinib. The V and J genes are TRBV5-1 and TRBJ2-5; the best D guess is TRBD1, with 6 bases matching. The sequence was collected from a human donor with alopecia areata. CDR3 reads: CASSLIGTPRGTQYF. The nucleotide sequence is given as TGCGCCAGCAGCTTAATCGGGACACCAAGGGGGACCCAGTACTTC.